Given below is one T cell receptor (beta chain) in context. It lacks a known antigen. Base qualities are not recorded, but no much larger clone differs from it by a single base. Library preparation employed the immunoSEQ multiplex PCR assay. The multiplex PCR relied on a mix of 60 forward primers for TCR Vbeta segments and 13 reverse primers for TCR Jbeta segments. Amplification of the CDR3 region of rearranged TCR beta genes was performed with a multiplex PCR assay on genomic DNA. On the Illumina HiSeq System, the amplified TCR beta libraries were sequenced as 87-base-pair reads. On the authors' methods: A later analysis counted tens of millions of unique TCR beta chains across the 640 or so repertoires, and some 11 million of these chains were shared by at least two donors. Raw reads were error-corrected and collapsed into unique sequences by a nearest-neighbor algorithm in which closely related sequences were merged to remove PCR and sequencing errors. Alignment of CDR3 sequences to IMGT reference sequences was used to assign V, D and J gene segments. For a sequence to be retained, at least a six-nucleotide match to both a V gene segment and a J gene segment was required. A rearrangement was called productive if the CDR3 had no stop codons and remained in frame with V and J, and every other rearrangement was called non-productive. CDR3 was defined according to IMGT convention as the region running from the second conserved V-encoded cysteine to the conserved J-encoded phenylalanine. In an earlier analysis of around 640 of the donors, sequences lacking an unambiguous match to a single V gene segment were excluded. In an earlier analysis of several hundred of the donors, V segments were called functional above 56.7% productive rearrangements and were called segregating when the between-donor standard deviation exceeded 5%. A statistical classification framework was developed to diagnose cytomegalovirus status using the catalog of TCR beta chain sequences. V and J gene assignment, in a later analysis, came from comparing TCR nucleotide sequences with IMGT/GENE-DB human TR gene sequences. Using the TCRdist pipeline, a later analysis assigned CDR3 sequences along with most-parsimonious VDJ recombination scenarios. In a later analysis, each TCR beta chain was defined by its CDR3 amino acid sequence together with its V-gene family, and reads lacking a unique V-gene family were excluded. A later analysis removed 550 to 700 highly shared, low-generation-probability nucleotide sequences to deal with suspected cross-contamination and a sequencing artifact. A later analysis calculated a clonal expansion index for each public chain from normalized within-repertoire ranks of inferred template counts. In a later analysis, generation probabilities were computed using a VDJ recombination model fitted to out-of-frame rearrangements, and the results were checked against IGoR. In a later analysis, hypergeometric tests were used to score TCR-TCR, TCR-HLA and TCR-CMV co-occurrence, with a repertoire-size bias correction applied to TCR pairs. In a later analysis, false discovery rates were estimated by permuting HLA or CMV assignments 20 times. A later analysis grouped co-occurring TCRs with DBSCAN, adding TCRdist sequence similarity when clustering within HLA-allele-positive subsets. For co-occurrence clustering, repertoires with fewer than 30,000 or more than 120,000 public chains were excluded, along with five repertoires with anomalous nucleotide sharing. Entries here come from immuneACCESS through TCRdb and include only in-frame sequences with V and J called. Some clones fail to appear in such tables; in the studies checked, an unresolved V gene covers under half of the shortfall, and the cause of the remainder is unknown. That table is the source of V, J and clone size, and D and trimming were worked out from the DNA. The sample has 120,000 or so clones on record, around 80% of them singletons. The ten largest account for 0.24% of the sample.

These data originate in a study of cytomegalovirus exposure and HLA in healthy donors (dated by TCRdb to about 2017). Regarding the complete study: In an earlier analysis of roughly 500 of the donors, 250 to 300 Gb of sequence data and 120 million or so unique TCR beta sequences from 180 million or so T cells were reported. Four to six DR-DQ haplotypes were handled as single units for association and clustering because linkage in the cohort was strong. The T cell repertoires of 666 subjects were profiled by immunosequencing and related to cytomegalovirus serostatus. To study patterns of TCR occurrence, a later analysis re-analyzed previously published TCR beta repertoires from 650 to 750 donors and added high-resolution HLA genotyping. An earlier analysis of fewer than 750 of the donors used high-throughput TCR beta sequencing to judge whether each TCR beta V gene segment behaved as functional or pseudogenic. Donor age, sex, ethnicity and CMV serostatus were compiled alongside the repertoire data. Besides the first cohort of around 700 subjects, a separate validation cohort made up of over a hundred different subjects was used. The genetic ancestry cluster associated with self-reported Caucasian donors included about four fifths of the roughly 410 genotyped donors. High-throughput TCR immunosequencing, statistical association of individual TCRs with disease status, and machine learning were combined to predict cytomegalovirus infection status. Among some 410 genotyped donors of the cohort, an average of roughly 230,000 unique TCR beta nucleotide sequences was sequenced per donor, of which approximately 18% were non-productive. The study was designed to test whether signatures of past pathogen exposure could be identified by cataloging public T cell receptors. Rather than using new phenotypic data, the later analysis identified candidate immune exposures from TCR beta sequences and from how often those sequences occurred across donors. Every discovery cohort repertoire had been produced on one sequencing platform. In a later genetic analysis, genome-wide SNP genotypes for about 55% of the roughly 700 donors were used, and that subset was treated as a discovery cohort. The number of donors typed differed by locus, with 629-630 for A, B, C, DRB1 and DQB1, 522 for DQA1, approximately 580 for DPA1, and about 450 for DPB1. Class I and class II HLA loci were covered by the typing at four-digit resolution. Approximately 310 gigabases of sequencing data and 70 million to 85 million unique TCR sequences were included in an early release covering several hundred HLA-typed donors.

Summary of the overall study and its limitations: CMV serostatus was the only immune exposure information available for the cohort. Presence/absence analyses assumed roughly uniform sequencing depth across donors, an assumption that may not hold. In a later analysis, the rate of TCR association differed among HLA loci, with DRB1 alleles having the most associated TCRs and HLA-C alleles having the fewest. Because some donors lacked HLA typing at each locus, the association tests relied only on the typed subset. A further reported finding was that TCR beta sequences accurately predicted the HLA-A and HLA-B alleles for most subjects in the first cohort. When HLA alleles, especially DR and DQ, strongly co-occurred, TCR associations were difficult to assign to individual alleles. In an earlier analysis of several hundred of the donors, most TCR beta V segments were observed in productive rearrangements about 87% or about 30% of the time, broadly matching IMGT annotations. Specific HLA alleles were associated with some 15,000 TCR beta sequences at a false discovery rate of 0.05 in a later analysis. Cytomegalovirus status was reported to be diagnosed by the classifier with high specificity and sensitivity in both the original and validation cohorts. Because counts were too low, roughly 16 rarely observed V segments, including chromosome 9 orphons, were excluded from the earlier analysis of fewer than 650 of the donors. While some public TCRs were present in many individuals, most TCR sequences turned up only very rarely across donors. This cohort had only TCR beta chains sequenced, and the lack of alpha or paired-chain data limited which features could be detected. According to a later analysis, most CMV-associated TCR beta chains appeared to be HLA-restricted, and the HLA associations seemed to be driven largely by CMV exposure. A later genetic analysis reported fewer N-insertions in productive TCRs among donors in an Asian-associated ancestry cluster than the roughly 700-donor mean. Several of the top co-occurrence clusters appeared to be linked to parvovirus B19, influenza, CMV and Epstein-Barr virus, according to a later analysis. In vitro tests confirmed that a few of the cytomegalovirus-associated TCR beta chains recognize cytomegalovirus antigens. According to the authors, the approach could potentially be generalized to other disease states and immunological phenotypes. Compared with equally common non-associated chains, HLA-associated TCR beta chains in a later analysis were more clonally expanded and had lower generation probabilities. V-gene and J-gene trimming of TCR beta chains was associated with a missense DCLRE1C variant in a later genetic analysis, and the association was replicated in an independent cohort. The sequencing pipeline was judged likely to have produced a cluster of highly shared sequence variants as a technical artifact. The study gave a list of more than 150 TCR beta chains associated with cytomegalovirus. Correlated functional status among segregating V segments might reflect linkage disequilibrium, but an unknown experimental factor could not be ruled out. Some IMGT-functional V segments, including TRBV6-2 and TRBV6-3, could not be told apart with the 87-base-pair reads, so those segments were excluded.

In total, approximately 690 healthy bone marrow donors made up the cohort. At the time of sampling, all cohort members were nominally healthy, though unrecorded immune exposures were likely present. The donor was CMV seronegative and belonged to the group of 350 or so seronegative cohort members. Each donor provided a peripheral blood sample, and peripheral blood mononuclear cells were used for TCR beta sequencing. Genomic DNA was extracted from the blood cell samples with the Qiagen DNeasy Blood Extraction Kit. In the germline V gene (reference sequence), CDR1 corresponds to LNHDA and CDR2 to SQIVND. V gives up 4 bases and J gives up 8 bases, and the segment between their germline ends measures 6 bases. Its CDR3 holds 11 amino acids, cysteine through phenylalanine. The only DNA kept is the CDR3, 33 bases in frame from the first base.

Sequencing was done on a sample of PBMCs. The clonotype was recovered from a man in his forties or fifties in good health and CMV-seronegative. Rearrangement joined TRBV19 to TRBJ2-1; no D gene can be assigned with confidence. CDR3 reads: CASSNFDEQFF. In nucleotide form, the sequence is TGTGCCAGTAGTAATTTCGATGAGCAGTTCTTC.